This T cell receptor (beta chain) was recorded in a study of blood T cell repertoires in COVID-19. For the study at large: Both acute and convalescent COVID-19 samples were obtained from the United States, Italy and Spain. T cells, B-cell-depleted T cells, or PBMCs supplied cDNA or gDNA.

Germline V gives CDR1 SEHNR, CDR2 FQNEAQ (reference sequence). V dropped 4 bases and J dropped 5; count of bases not matched to a gene: 6. The CDR3 totals 15 residues. As processed by the authors: From reference gene primer amplification, estimates of nucleated cell counts were derived. Sequencing was performed with immunoSEQ multiplex PCR; in TCRdb, only in-frame clones are kept and a portion is missing. That table is the source of V, J and clone size, and D and trimming were worked out from the DNA. Among a few hundred thousand clones listed, around 87% were seen once. This clone was detected a few times.

The source is a man aged 50-60 years with active or convalescent COVID-19. The sample taken for sequencing was peripheral blood. The rearrangement joins TRBV7-9 to TRBJ1-4, with TRBD1 matching 8 bases. In DNA form, the CDR3 reads TGTGCCAGCAGCTCCGGACAGGGCAGGAATGAAAAACTGTTTTTT. This translates into CASSSGQGRNEKLFF.